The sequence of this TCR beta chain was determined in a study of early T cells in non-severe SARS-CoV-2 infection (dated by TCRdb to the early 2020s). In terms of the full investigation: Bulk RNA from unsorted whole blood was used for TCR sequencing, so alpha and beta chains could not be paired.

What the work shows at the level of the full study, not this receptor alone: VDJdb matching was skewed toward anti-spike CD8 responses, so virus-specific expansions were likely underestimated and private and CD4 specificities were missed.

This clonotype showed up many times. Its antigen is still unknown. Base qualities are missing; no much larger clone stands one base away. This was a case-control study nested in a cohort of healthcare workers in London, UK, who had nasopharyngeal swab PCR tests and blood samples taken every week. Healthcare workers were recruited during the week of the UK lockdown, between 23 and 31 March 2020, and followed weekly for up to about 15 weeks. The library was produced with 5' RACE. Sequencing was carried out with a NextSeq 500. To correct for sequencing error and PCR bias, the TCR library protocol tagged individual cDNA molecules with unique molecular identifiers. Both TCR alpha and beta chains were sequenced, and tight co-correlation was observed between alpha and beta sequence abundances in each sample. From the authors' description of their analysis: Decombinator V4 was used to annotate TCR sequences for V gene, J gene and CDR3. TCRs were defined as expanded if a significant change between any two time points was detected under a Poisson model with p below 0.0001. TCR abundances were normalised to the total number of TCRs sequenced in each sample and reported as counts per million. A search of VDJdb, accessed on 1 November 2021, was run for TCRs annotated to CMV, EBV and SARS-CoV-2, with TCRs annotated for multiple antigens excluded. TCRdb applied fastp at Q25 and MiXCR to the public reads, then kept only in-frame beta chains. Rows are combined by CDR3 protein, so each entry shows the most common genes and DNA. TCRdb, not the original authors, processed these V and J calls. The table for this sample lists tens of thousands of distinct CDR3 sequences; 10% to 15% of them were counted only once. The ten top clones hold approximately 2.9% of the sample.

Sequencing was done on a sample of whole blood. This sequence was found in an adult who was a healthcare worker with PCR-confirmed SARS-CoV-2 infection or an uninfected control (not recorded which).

The DNA reads TGTGCTACAGGACCGCGGGACACTGAAGCTTTCTTT. It is translated as CATGPRDTEAFF. The chain is encoded by TRBV10-3 joined to TRBJ1-1; the D gene is possibly TRBD1, with 5 bases matching. Taken from the germline V gene, the CDR1 and CDR2 loops are ENHRY and SYGVKD. Including the terminal cysteine and phenylalanine, the CDR3 comprises 12 residues. Left in the record is the CDR3 DNA by itself, 36 bases read in frame from the first base.